This T cell receptor beta chain came from a study of cytomegalovirus exposure and HLA in healthy donors. Study at large: Most donors, more than 80% of 398 genotyped, fell in the Caucasian-associated ancestry cluster. Study-wide results and caveats: A later analysis reportedly found that, within productive TCRs, an Asian-associated ancestry cluster had fewer N-insertions than the mean observed across the roughly 730 donors. What a later analysis showed was that several of the most significant clusters appeared linked to common viral pathogens.

Germline CDR1 is SGHRS and CDR2 is YFSETQ. Trimming cost V 4 bases and J 6 bases, with 19 bases left between them. This CDR3 has 15 amino acids. Vbeta (60) and Jbeta (13) primers were used in the PCR. Original data processing: Per a later analysis, the number of unique TCR beta chains was about 80 million, of which 10 million to 11 million were shared. Libraries were prepared by immunoSEQ multiplex PCR; TCRdb keeps only in-frame clonotypes and omits some of them. V and J calls and clone size are as listed in that table; D and trimming were resolved from the DNA. This table has 150,000 to 200,000 clones, approximately 83% appearing once. In regard to this clone: Its antigen remains unidentified.

The source material was PBMCs. J is TRBJ1-2 and V is TRBV5-1, with D unclear. This clonotype was sampled from a boy aged 2 to 9 in good health and CMV-seronegative. For the CDR3, the DNA is TGCGCCAGCAGCCAGCAGGCGGGAGGAACGAATGGCTACACCTTC. Amino acids: CASSQQAGGTNGYTF.